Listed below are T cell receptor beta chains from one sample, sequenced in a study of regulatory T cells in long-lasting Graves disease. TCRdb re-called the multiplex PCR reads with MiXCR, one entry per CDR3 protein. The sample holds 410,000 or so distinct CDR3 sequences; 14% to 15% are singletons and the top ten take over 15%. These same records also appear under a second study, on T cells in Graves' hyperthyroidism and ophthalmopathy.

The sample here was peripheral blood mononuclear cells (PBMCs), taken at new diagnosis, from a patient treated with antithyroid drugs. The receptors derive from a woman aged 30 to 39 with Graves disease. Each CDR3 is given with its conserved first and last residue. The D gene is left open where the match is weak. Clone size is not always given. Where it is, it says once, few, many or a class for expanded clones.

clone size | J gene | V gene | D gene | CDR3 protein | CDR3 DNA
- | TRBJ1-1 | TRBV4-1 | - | CASSLSGAYTEAFF | TGCGCCAGCAGCCTGTCAGGAGCCTACACTGAAGCTTTCTTT
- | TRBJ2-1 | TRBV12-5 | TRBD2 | CASSSGDYSEQFF | TGTGCTAGTTCTAGCGGTGACTACAGTGAGCAGTTCTTC
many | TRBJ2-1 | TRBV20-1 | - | CSAVAADLSSYNEQFF | TGCAGTGCCGTGGCGGCTGATCTTAGCTCCTACAATGAGCAGTTCTTC
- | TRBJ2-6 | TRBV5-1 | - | CASGLEGANVLTF | TGCGCCAGCGGACTGGAGGGGGCCAACGTCCTGACTTTC
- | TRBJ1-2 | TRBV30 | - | CAWSAGIGYTF | TGTGCCTGGAGTGCAGGGATAGGCTACACCTTC
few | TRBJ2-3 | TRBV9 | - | CASSVRGESTDTQYF | TGTGCCAGCAGCGTAAGGGGGGAAAGCACAGATACGCAGTATTTT
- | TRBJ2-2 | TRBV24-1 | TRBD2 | CATSEPAGLADTGELFF | TGTGCCACCAGTGAACCAGCGGGACTAGCGGACACCGGGGAGCTGTTTTTT
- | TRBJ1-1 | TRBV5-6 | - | CASSWDSSGMNTEAFF | TGTGCCAGCAGCTGGGATAGTTCAGGGATGAACACTGAAGCTTTCTTT
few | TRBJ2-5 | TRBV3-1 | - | CASSQVGGARQETQYF | TGTGCCAGCAGCCAAGTCGGTGGGGCGAGACAAGAGACCCAGTACTTC
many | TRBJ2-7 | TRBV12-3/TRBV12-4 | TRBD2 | CASSFLLAGGREQYF | TGTGCCAGCAGTTTTTTATTAGCGGGAGGAAGGGAGCAGTACTTC
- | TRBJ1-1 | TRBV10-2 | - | CAAAGGPLNTEAFF | TGCGCGGCAGCGGGGGGGCCCCTGAACACTGAAGCTTTCTTT
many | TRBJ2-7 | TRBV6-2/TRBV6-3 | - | CASSFTGVSYEQYF | TGTGCCAGCAGTTTTACGGGAGTGTCCTACGAGCAGTACTTC
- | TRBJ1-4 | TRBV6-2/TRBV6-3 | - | CASSGGLGRLDEKLFF | TGTGCCAGCAGCGGGGGTTTAGGCAGACTGGATGAAAAACTGTTTTTT
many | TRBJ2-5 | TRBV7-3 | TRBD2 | CASSPQLAGGQETQYF | TGTGCCAGCAGCCCCCAGCTAGCGGGGGGTCAAGAGACCCAGTACTTC
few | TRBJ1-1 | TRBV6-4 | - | CASRRDGNTEAFF | TGTGCCAGCAGACGGGACGGCAACACTGAAGCTTTCTTT
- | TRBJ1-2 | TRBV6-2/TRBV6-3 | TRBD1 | CASTTGALLYGYTF | TGTGCCAGCACCACAGGGGCCCTCCTCTATGGCTACACCTTC
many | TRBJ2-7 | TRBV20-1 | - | CSARGFGGHEQYF | TGCAGTGCTAGAGGCTTTGGCGGGCACGAGCAGTACTTC
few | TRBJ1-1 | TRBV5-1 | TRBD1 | CASSGGQGLPPEAFF | TGCGCCAGCAGCGGTGGACAGGGATTACCCCCTGAAGCTTTCTTT